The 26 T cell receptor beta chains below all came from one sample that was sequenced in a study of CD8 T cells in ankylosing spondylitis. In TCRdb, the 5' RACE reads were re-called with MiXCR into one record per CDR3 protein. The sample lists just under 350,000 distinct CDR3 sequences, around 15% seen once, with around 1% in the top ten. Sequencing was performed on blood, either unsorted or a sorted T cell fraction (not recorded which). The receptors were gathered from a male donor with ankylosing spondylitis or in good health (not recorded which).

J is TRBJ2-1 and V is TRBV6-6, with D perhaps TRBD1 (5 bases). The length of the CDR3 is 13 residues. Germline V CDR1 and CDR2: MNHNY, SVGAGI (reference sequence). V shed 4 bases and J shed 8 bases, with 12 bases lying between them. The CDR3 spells CASSWGPRDEQFF. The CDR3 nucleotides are TGTGCCAGCAGTTGGGGCCCTCGTGATGAGCAGTTCTTC.

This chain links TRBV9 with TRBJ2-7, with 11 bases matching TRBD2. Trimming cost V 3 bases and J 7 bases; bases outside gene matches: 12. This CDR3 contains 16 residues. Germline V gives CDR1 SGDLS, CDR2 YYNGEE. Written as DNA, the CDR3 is TGTGCCAGCAGCGGACTAGCGGGGTATCTCACTGAGGAGCAGTACTTC. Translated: CASSGLAGYLTEEQYF.

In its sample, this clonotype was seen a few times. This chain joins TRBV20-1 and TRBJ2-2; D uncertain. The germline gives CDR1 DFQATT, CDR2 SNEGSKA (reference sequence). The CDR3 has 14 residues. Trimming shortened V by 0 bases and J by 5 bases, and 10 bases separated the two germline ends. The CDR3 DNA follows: TGCAGTGCTAGAGATCTATCCCGAACCGGGGAGCTGTTTTTT. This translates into CSARDLSRTGELFF.

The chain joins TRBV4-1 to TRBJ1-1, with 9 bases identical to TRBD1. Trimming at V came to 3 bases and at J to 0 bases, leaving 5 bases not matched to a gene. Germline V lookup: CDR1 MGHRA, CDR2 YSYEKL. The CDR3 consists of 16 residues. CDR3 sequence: CASSHRDRVVNTEAFF. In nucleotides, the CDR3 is TGCGCCAGCAGCCACCGGGACAGGGTGGTGAACACTGAAGCTTTCTTT.

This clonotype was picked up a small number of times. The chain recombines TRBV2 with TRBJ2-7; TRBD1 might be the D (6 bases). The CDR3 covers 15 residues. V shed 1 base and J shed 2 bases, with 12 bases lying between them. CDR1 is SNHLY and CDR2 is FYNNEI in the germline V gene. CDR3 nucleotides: TGTGCCAGCAGTGAAGGGGTTAGGGGGACCTACGAGCAGTACTTC. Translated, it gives CASSEGVRGTYEQYF.

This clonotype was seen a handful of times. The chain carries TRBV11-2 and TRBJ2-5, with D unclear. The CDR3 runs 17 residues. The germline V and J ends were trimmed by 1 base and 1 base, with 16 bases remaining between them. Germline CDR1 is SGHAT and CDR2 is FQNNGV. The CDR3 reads CASSLVRGGRTQETQYF. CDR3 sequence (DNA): TGTGCCAGCAGCTTAGTCCGCGGTGGGCGGACCCAAGAGACCCAGTACTTC. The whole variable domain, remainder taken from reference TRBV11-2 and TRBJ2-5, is EAGVAQSPRYKIIEKRQSVAFWCNPISGHATLYWYQQILGQGPKLLIQFQNNGVVDDSQLPKDRFSAERLKGVDSTLKIQPAKLEDSAVYLCASSLVRGGRTQETQYFGPGTRLLVL.

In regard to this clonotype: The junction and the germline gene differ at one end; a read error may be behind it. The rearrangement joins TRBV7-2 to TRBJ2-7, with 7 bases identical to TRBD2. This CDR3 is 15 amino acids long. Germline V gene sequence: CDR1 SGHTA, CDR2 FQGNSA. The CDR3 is CASSLDGRERTRTRF. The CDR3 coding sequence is TGTGCCAGCAGCCTCGACGGACGAGAACGGACTAGAACCCGCTTC.

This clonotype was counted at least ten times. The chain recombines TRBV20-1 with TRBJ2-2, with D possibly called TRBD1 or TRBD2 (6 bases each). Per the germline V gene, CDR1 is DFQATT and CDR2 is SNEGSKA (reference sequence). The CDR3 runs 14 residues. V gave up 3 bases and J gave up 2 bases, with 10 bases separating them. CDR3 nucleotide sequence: TGCAGTGCTAGTGGCGGGACAAACACCGGGGAGCTGTTTTTT. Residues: CSASGGTNTGELFF.

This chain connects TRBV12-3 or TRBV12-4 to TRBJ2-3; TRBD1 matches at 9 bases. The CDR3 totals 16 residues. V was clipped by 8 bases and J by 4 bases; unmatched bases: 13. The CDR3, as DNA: TGTGCCAGCGGGTTTCTTCCGGGACAGGGTCCAGATACGCAGTATTTT. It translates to CASGFLPGQGPDTQYF.

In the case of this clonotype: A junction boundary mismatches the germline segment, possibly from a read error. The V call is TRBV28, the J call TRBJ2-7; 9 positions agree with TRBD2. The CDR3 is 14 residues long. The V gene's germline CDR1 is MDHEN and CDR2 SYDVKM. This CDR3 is CASNEGGREYGQYF. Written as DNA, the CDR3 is TGTGCCAGCAATGAGGGCGGGAGGGAATACGGGCAGTACTTC.

In DNA, the CDR3 is TGTGCCAGCAGCGCAGATCACTACGAGCAGTACTTC. Its translation is CASSADHYEQYF. The V and J genes are TRBV6-5 and TRBJ2-7; D is ambiguous. Between the trimmed V and J ends, which lost 6 bases and 3 bases, there was a span of 9 bases. The CDR3 has 12 amino acids. From germline, CDR1 is MNHEY and CDR2 SVGAGI.

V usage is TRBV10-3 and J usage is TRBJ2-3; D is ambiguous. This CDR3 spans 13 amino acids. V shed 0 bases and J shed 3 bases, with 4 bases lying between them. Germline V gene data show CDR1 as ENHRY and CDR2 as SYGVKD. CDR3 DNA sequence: TGTGCCATCAGTGAGTCGTTGACAGATACGCAGTATTTT. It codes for CAISESLTDTQYF.

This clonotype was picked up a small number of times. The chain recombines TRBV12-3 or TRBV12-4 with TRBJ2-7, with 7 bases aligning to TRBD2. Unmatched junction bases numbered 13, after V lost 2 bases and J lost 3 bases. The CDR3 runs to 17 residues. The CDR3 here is CASSLFPLAEGIYEQYF. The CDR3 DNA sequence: TGTGCCAGCAGTTTATTCCCTCTAGCGGAGGGGATCTACGAGCAGTACTTC.

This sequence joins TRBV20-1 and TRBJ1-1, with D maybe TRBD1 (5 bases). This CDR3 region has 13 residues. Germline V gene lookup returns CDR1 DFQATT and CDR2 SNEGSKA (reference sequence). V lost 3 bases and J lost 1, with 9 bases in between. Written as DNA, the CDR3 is TGCAGTGCTAGCAGGGCCCCGAACACTGAAGCTTTCTTT. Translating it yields CSASRAPNTEAFF.

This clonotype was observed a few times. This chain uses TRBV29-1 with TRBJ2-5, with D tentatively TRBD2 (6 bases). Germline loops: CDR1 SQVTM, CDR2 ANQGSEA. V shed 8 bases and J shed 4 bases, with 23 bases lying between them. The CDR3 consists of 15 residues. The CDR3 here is CSLLEGKSVRETQYF. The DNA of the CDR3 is TGCAGCCTATTGGAGGGAAAAAGCGTCCGAGAGACCCAGTACTTC.

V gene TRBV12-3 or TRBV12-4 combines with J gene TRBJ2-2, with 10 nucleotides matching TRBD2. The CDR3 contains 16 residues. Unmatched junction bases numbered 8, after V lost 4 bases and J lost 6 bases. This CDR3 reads CASSYSGGQGAGELFF. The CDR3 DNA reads TGTGCCAGCAGTTATAGCGGGGGGCAGGGGGCCGGGGAGCTGTTTTTT.

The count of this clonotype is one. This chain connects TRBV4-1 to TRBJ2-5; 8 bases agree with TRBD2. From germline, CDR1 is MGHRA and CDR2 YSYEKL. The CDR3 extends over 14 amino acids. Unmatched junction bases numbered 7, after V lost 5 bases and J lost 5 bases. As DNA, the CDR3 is TGCGCCAGCAGCTTCTCGGGAGGGTGGGAGACCCAGTACTTC. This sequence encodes CASSFSGGWETQYF.

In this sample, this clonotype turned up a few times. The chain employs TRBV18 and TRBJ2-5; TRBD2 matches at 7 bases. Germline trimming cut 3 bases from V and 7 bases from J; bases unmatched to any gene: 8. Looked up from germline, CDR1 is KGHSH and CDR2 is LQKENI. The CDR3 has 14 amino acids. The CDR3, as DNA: TGTGCCAGCTCACCGGACACACCGGGAGGGACCCAGTACTTC. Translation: CASSPDTPGGTQYF.

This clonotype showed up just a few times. The CDR3 sequence: CATSRDRGVLAPSTDTQYF. In nucleotides, the CDR3 is TGTGCCACCAGCAGAGATCGGGGCGTGCTAGCGCCCAGCACAGATACGCAGTATTTT. The chain joins TRBV15 to TRBJ2-3, with D tentatively TRBD2 (6 bases). Germline V gene sequence: CDR1 LNHNV, CDR2 YYDKDF (reference sequence). V was clipped by 0 bases and J by 0 bases, with 19 bases between them. This CDR3 is built from 19 residues.

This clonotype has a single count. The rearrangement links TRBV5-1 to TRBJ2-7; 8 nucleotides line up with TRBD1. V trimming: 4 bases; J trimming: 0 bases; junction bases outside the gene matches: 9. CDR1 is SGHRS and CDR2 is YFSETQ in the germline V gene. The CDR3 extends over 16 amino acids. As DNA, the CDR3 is TGCGCCAGCAGCCAATCCGGGACAGGCGCCTCCTACGAGCAGTACTTC. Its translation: CASSQSGTGASYEQYF. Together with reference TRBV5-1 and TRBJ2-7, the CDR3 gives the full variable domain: KAGVTQTPRYLIKTRGQQVTLSCSPISGHRSVSWYQQTPGQGLQFLFEYFSETQRNKGNFPGRFSGRQFSNSRSEMNVSTLELGDSALYLCASSQSGTGASYEQYFGPGTRLTVT.

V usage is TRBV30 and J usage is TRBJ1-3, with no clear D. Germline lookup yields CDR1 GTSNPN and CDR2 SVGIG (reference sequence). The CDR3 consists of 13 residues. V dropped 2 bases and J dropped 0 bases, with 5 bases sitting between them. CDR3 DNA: TGTGCCTGGAGTAGAAGCTCTGGAAACACCATATATTTT. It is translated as CAWSRSSGNTIYF.

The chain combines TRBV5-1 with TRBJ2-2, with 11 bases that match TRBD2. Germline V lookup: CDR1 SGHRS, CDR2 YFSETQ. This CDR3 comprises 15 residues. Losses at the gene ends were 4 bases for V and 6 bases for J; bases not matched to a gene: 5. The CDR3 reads CASSLAGGGAGELFF. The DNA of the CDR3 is TGCGCCAGCAGCCTAGCGGGAGGTGGAGCCGGGGAGCTGTTTTTT.

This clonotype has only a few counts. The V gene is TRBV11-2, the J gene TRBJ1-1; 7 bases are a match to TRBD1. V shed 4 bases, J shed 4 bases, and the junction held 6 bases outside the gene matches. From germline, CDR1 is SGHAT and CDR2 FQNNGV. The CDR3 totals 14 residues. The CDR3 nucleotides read TGTGCCAGCAGCTCGACAGGGATGAGCACTGAAGCTTTCTTT. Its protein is CASSSTGMSTEAFF.

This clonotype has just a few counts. CDR3 coding DNA: TGCAGCGTCCTAGGGACAGGGAGGACTGAAGCTTTCTTT. It codes for CSVLGTGRTEAFF. The chain combines TRBV29-1 with TRBJ1-1; TRBD1 matches 9 bases. This CDR3 has 13 residues. Germline V gives CDR1 SQVTM, CDR2 ANQGSEA. The V gene end was trimmed by 6 bases and the J gene end by 5 bases; junction bases not matched to a gene: 7.

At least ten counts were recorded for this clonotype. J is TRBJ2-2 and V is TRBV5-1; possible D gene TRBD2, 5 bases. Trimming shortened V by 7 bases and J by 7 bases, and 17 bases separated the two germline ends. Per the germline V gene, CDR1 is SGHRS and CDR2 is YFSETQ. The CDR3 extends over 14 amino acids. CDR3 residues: CASEGGGVGGELFF. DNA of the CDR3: TGCGCCAGCGAAGGAGGTGGCGTTGGCGGGGAGCTGTTTTTT.

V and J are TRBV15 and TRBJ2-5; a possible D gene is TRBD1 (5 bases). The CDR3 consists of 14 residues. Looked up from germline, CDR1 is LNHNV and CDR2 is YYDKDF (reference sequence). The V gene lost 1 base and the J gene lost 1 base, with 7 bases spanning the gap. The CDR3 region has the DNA TGTGCCACCAGCAGAGGGGGCCCCCAAGAGACCCAGTACTTC. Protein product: CATSRGGPQETQYF.